This TCR beta chain was observed in a study of shared clonotypes between healthy human individuals. Overall study results and limits: Non-shared clonotypes showed lower generation probabilities than clonotypes common to all four donors.

V was cut by 6 bases and J by 4 bases, with 18 bases left in between. This CDR3 region has 15 residues. CDR1 and CDR2 (germline): LNHDA, SQIVND (reference sequence). As concerns this clone: Its specificity is not known.

Produced via immunoSEQ multiplex PCR; TCRdb's table is partial and in-frame only. The sample yields over a million clones, roughly 80% seen once. This clonotype was obtained from a man between 18 and 35 years old in good health. V usage is TRBV19 and J usage is TRBJ1-2, with D perhaps matching TRBD1 (6 bases). Sequencing was done on a sample of memory CD4+ T cells sorted from blood. Subset meaning: CD45RA-negative fraction. In DNA form, the CDR3 reads TGTGCCAGTAGCCTGGGGGCAGACGAACGCTATGGCTACACCTTC. Translation: CASSLGADERYGYTF.